This T cell receptor (beta chain) was captured by sequencing in a study of T-cell memory formation after mild COVID-19. V lost 5 bases, J lost 0 bases, and 8 bases lay in between. CDR1 is MDHEN, CDR2 SYDVKM, per germline. The length of the CDR3 is 15 residues. TCRdb re-called the 5' RACE reads with MiXCR, one entry per CDR3 protein. Of 250,000 to 300,000 distinct CDR3 sequences in the sample, around 8% were seen once. This clonotype was observed once. The antigen is undetermined. Overall study findings and caveats: Cross-reactive memory apparently joined, as some responding clones appeared in pre-infection memory.

This receptor was identified in a man aged 18-30 years who had mild COVID-19 (a few samples of this study predate the infection). Cell type and time point are not known. The sequenced sample consisted of PBMCs or a T cell subset sorted from them (not recorded which). The V and J genes are TRBV28 and TRBJ2-6, with D hard to call. Here the CDR3 reads CASSPWSSGANVLTF. In DNA, the CDR3 is TGTGCCAGCAGTCCCTGGTCCTCTGGGGCCAACGTCCTGACTTTC. Using reference TRBV28 and TRBJ2-6 for the parts outside the CDR3, the full variable domain is DVKVTQSSRYLVKRTGEKVFLECVQDMDHENMFWYRQDPGLGLRLIYFSYDVKMKEKGDIPEGYSVSREKKERFSLILESASTNQTSMYLCASSPWSSGANVLTFGAGSRLTVL.